These 15 T cell receptor beta chains came from one sample sequenced in a study of cytomegalovirus exposure and HLA in healthy donors. Vbeta (60) and Jbeta (13) primers were used in the PCR. Using immunoSEQ multiplex PCR, the repertoire was profiled, and TCRdb retains in-frame clones only, with some absent. The sample lists about 240,000 clones; about 88% were seen once. Material: PBMCs. The receptor source for this set is a girl aged 2 to 10 in good health and CMV-seronegative.

This clone was observed once. This chain links TRBV2 with TRBJ1-2; tentatively, D is TRBD1 (5 bases). This CDR3 region has 14 residues. Trimming removed 2 bases at V and 1 base at J, with 8 bases between. Germline V gene sequence: CDR1 SNHLY, CDR2 FYNNEI. The CDR3 protein is CASSERQLNYGYTF. The CDR3 DNA reads as TGTGCCAGCAGTGAAAGACAGCTTAACTATGGCTACACCTTC.

This clone was counted only a few times. The rearrangement uses TRBV2 and TRBJ2-7, with TRBD2 matching over 9 bases. Germline-derived CDR1 and CDR2 are SNHLY and FYNNEI. The CDR3 spans 15 residues. V shed 2 bases and J 5 bases; nucleotides not matched to a gene: 7. CDR3 sequence reads: CASSEPAGGYNEQYF. The CDR3 nucleotides read TGTGCCAGCAGTGAACCAGCGGGGGGATACAACGAGCAGTACTTC.

This rearrangement joins TRBV13 to TRBJ1-4; TRBD1 agrees at 9 bases. There are 13 residues in the CDR3. Trimming at V came to 4 bases and at J to 8 bases, leaving 2 bases not matched to a gene. Germline CDR1 and CDR2: PRHDT and FYEKMQ (reference sequence). CDR3 nucleotide sequence: TGTGCCAGCAGCTGGGGGACAGGGGAAAAACTGTTTTTT. Its protein is CASSWGTGEKLFF.

The chain has TRBV18 and TRBJ1-1; maybe TRBD1 (5 bases). In germline, CDR1 is KGHSH, CDR2 LQKENI. This CDR3 spans 13 amino acids. Trimming cost V 4 bases and J 1 base, with 7 bases left between them. The CDR3 DNA is TGTGCCAGCTCACTGACAGAGAACACTGAAGCTTTCTTT. Translation gives CASSLTENTEAFF.

V is TRBV5-1 and J is TRBJ2-1, with 7 bases matching TRBD2. CDR1 is SGHRS, CDR2 YFSETQ, per germline. The CDR3 length is 15 residues. V lost 3 bases and J lost 8; bases outside the gene matches: 11. CDR3 loop: CASSSQRLASYEQFF. For the CDR3, the DNA is TGCGCCAGCAGCTCACAAAGACTAGCCTCCTATGAGCAGTTCTTC.

The chain couples TRBV6-5 to TRBJ2-1; D remains ambiguous. The CDR3 runs to 13 residues. CDR1 is MNHEY and CDR2 is SVGAGI in the germline V gene. V was trimmed by 2 bases and J by 4 bases, leaving 6 bases between them. CDR3 DNA: TGTGCCAGCAGTTACGGAGCTTACAATGAGCAGTTCTTC. Translated: CASSYGAYNEQFF.

The gene calls are TRBV6-5 and TRBJ2-7; D possibly corresponds to TRBD1 (5 bases). The ends were cut back, 5 bases at V and 0 bases at J, with 11 bases in the middle. CDR1 and CDR2 from the germline V gene are MNHEY and SVGAGI. The CDR3 has 14 amino acids. The CDR3 protein is CASSRRQSSYEQYF. The DNA of the CDR3 is TGTGCCAGCAGTAGAAGACAGAGCTCCTACGAGCAGTACTTC.

Only one count was recorded for this clone. The chain couples TRBV23-1 to TRBJ2-7, with 9 bases matching TRBD2. TRBV23-1 is recorded as an ORF, its role being uncertain. After removal of 2 bases from V and 3 bases from J, the junction contained 17 bases not matched to a gene. This CDR3 is built from 19 residues. CDR3 loop: CASSQPLGSSGSWDYEQYF. CDR3 coding DNA: TGCGCCAGCAGTCAACCCCTAGGTAGTAGCGGGAGTTGGGACTACGAGCAGTACTTC.

V gene TRBV11-2 combines with J gene TRBJ2-7, with 13 bases aligning to TRBD2. This CDR3 contains 18 residues. V gave up 4 bases and J gave up 1 base; unmatched junction bases: 10. Germline V lookup: CDR1 SGHAT, CDR2 FQNNGV. The CDR3 loop is CASSSGTSGMPGSYEQYF. CDR3 in DNA: TGTGCCAGCAGCTCGGGGACTAGCGGGATGCCGGGGTCCTACGAGCAGTACTTC.

The V and J genes are TRBV6-1 and TRBJ2-7, with a weak D call TRBD2 (7 bases). The germline CDR1 and CDR2 sequences are MNHNS and SASEGT. V was pared by 3 bases and J by 3 bases, with 18 bases between. This CDR3 region has 16 residues. CDR3 residues: CASSDPGGQFHYEQYF. The DNA for the CDR3 is TGTGCCAGCAGTGACCCGGGGGGCCAGTTTCACTACGAGCAGTACTTC.

The chain carries TRBV15 and TRBJ2-1; TRBD1 matches at 8 bases. Looked up from germline, CDR1 is LNHNV and CDR2 is YYDKDF (reference sequence). The CDR3 runs to 15 residues. Trimming cost V 1 base and J 7 bases; bases outside gene matches: 6. This CDR3 is CATSRGQGARNEQFF. The CDR3 DNA sequence: TGTGCCACCAGCAGAGGGCAGGGGGCGAGGAATGAGCAGTTCTTC.

The chain joins TRBV30 to TRBJ1-3; no firm D call. The CDR3 has 16 amino acids. Germline V gene sequence: CDR1 GTSNPN, CDR2 SVGIG (reference sequence). V gave up 0 bases and J gave up 4 bases, with 16 bases separating them. CDR3 region: CAWSVPRDSKGNTIYF. CDR3 bases: TGTGCCTGGAGTGTTCCCCGAGACTCCAAGGGAAACACCATATATTTT.

This clone was found once. V is TRBV2 and J is TRBJ2-7; D unresolved. V gave up 8 bases and J gave up 0 bases, with 11 bases separating them. CDR1 is SNHLY, CDR2 FYNNEI, per germline. This CDR3 contains 13 residues. In DNA form, the CDR3 reads TGTGCCAGCTTCGGTTCCCTCTCCTACGAGCAGTACTTC. Protein: CASFGSLSYEQYF.

The chain links TRBV11-2 to TRBJ2-7, with 9 bases fitting TRBD1. Germline V CDR1 and CDR2: SGHAT, FQNNGV. The V and J ends lost 5 bases and 5 bases, in that order; junction bases with no gene match: 7. The CDR3 sequence is 14 residues long. In DNA, the CDR3 is TGTGCCAGCAGCCCCCGGGACAGGGTCCACGAGCAGTACTTC. It specifies CASSPRDRVHEQYF.

In regard to this clone: Within the sample, other DNA sequences also encode this same CDR3. The CDR3 region has the DNA TGCGCCAGCAGTCAAGGGAGCGAGCAGTACTTC. This encodes CASSQGSEQYF. This chain joins TRBV23-1 and TRBJ2-7, with a tentative D call TRBD2 (5 bases). TRBV23-1 qualifies as an ORF whose function is uncertain. The length of the CDR3 is 11 residues. The ends were cut back, 2 bases at V and 6 bases at J, with 5 bases in the middle.